The next 6 T cell receptor beta chains were all read from a single sample in a study of T-cell memory formation after mild COVID-19. MiXCR, run by TCRdb on the 5' RACE reads, gives a single entry per CDR3 protein. The data show about 180,000 distinct CDR3 sequences, with around 18% seen just once and under 4.5% held by the top ten. The sequenced material came from PBMCs or a T cell subset sorted from them (not recorded which). The receptors derive from a man aged 18 to 29 who had mild COVID-19 (a few samples of this study predate the infection). Cell type and time point are not known.

The V and J genes are TRBV12-3 or TRBV12-4 and TRBJ1-4; D gene uncertain. The V end was cut by 2 bases, the J end by 4 bases, with 8 bases between. This CDR3 has 14 residues. The CDR3 spells CASSLQAINEKLFF. The CDR3 coding sequence is TGTGCCAGCAGTTTACAGGCGATTAATGAAAAACTGTTTTTT.

The chain employs TRBV7-9 and TRBJ2-1, with D perhaps TRBD2 (5 bases). V dropped 4 bases and J dropped 10 bases, with 14 bases sitting between them. The CDR3 runs to 13 residues. CDR1 is SEHNR and CDR2 is FQNEAQ in the germline V gene (reference sequence). DNA for the CDR3: TGTGCCAGCAGCTCGGGCGGGCGTGGAGAGCAGTTCTTC. It encodes CASSSGGRGEQFF.

Only a few counts were recorded for this clonotype. The chain couples TRBV7-9 to TRBJ1-6, with D possibly TRBD1 on 5 matching bases. The V and J ends lost 5 bases and 7 bases respectively, with 12 bases between them. The CDR3 length is 14 residues. The germline V gene encodes CDR1 SEHNR and CDR2 FQNEAQ (reference sequence). CDR3 DNA sequence: TGTGCCAGCAGCCAAGCCTCAGGGAATTCACCCCTCCACTTT. It specifies CASSQASGNSPLHF.

The V call is TRBV2, the J call TRBJ1-3; TRBD1 matches 11 bases. Losses at the gene ends were 11 bases for V and 0 bases for J; bases not matched to a gene: 6. This CDR3 contains 15 residues. In germline, CDR1 is SNHLY, CDR2 FYNNEI. CDR3 coding DNA: TGTGCCGGAACCGGGACAGGGGGCTCTGGAAACACCATATATTTT. Protein: CAGTGTGGSGNTIYF.

This sequence joins TRBV6-2 or TRBV6-3 and TRBJ1-5; 8 positions agree with TRBD1. CDR3 length equals 10 residues. Per germline, CDR1 MNHEY and CDR2 SVGEGT. V lost 8 bases, J lost 15 bases, and 6 bases stayed unmatched. CDR3 sequence reads: CASGQGLPHF. In DNA, the CDR3 is TGTGCCAGCGGACAGGGCCTTCCGCATTTT.

This clonotype has a handful of counts. The rearrangement uses TRBV12-3 or TRBV12-4 and TRBJ1-4; D perhaps matches TRBD1 (5 bases). The CDR3 sequence is 13 residues long. V was pared by 7 bases and J by 4 bases, with 10 bases between. This chain's CDR3 is CASKDSNNEKLFF. The CDR3 DNA sequence: TGTGCCAGCAAAGACAGTAATAATGAAAAACTGTTTTTT.